The 16 T cell receptor beta chains below come from one sample, sequenced in a study of shared clonotypes between healthy human individuals. Some clones are missing from TCRdb's copy, which holds only in-frame ones; the method was immunoSEQ multiplex PCR. The sample contains about 1 million clones, around 76% of which appear only once. Sequencing input: memory CD4+ T cells sorted from blood. Subset noted: CD45RA-negative fraction. These TCRs come from a man in his late teens or twenties in good health.

V and J are TRBV29-1 and TRBJ2-7, with TRBD1 matching 10 bases. The CDR3 consists of 14 residues. J lost 6 bases, V lost 5 bases, and 10 bases had no gene match. Germline V CDR1 and CDR2: SQVTM, ANQGSEA. For the CDR3, the DNA is TGCAGCGTTAATACTGGGACAGGGGACCGCGAGCAGTACTTC. This translates into CSVNTGTGDREQYF.

This chain joins TRBV9 and TRBJ2-5; no clear D. The V end was cut by 4 bases, the J end by 5 bases, with 9 bases between. The CDR3 is 12 residues long. Germline V lookup: CDR1 SGDLS, CDR2 YYNGEE. The CDR3 coding sequence is TGTGCCAGCAGCCCTCCTTCCGAGACCCAGTACTTC. It is translated as CASSPPSETQYF.

The chain employs TRBV28 and TRBJ2-3, with D tentatively TRBD1 or TRBD2 (5 bases each). CDR3 size: 15 residues. Germline V lookup: CDR1 MDHEN, CDR2 SYDVKM. Trimming removed 3 bases from V and 0 bases from J, with 10 bases in between. CDR3: CASSFVGRSTDTQYF. The DNA of the CDR3 is TGTGCCAGCAGTTTCGTGGGACGAAGCACAGATACGCAGTATTTT.

This clone was seen just once. This chain connects TRBV27 to TRBJ2-2, with D unclear. The V end was cut by 5 bases, the J end by 2 bases, with 12 bases between. Germline CDR1 and CDR2: MNHEY and SMNVEV (reference sequence). The CDR3 totals 15 residues. CDR3 sequence reads: CASSPGSLNTGELFF. The CDR3 region has the DNA TGTGCCAGCAGTCCTGGGTCCTTAAACACCGGGGAGCTGTTTTTT.

The chain has TRBV5-4 and TRBJ1-4, with TRBD1 identical over 7 bases. The CDR3 runs 17 residues. Germline values: CDR1 SGHNT, CDR2 YYREEE (reference sequence). With 2 bases clipped from V and 2 bases from J, the junction kept 9 bases outside the gene matches. The CDR3 DNA is TGTGCCAGCAGCTTTACGACAGGGAGGTCGACTAATGAAAAACTGTTTTTT. Translation: CASSFTTGRSTNEKLFF.

The table lists this clone with a few counts. The V call is TRBV2, the J call TRBJ2-3, with TRBD2 identical over 11 bases. Germline V lookup: CDR1 SNHLY, CDR2 FYNNEI. The J segment lost 2 bases and the V segment lost 4 bases, leaving 14 bases of the junction unmatched. CDR3 length equals 19 residues. The CDR3 reads CASSARRLAGGYTTDTQYF. DNA for the CDR3: TGTGCCAGCAGTGCGCGGCGTCTAGCGGGGGGCTATACCACAGATACGCAGTATTTT. The full variable domain, rest sourced from reference TRBV2 and TRBJ2-3, is EPEVTQTPSHQVTQMGQEVILRCVPISNHLYFYWYRQILGQKVEFLVSFYNNEISEKSEIFDDQFSVERPDGSNFTLKIRSTKLEDSAMYFCASSARRLAGGYTTDTQYFGPGTRLTVL.

The J gene is TRBJ1-6, the V gene TRBV5-1, with 7 bases aligning to TRBD1. CDR3 length equals 14 residues. Germline loops: CDR1 SGHRS, CDR2 YFSETQ. V lost 5 bases, J lost 12 bases, and 11 bases stayed unmatched. The CDR3 DNA reads TGCGCCAGCAGTCGCGGACAGGAACAAAGACCCCTCCACTTT. Amino acids: CASSRGQEQRPLHF.

As DNA, the CDR3 is TGTGCCAGCAGCATGGGGGAGGGATATAGCAATCAGCCCCAGCATTTT. Protein sequence: CASSMGEGYSNQPQHF. The V call is TRBV7-8, the J call TRBJ1-5; D is perhaps TRBD1 (5 bases). V shed 5 bases and J shed 0 bases, with 14 bases lying between them. The CDR3 length is 16 residues. CDR1 and CDR2 (germline): SGHVS, FQNEAQ.

For this clone: A read error is possible here, since a much larger clone lies one base away. The V gene is TRBV7-3, the J gene TRBJ2-3, with a possible D match to TRBD2 (5 bases). CDR1 SGHTA and CDR2 FQGTGA come from the germline V gene. The CDR3 has 15 residues. V shed 2 bases and J shed 0 bases, with 9 bases lying between them. The CDR3 DNA is TGTGCCAGCAGCTTAGCGGGTGCTAGCACAGATACGCAGTATTTT. Its translation: CASSLAGASTDTQYF.

J is TRBJ1-1 and V is TRBV30; 8 nucleotides agree with TRBD1. This CDR3 has 15 residues. The germline gives CDR1 GTSNPN, CDR2 SVGIG (reference sequence). Trimming cost V 3 bases and J 4 bases; bases outside gene matches: 10. The CDR3 region is CAWSELQGVGTEAFF. The DNA for the CDR3 is TGTGCCTGGAGCGAACTACAGGGGGTAGGCACTGAAGCTTTCTTT.

The rearrangement links TRBV6-1 to TRBJ1-5; no reliable D call. The CDR3 spans 19 residues. Trimming shortened V by 1 base and J by 0 bases, and 19 bases separated the two germline ends. Germline V lookup: CDR1 MNHNS, CDR2 SASEGT. The CDR3 coding sequence is TGTGCCAGCAGTGAAGGGGGTGGGTGGGGTGGAGGTAGCAATCAGCCCCAGCATTTT. It translates to CASSEGGGWGGGSNQPQHF.

The rearrangement links TRBV7-8 to TRBJ2-5, with a possible D match to TRBD2 (5 bases). V lost 5 bases and J 4 bases, leaving 14 bases between the germline ends. Germline V gene lookup returns CDR1 SGHVS and CDR2 FQNEAQ. The length of the CDR3 is 14 residues. The CDR3 loop is CASSNSAGGETQYF. Here the CDR3 DNA reads TGTGCCAGCAGCAACTCGGCGGGCGGAGAGACCCAGTACTTC.

CDR3 loop: CATGQGTGTYGYTF. CDR3 nucleotide sequence: TGTGCCACCGGACAGGGAACCGGGACCTATGGCTACACCTTC. The chain links TRBV28 to TRBJ1-2, with 8 bases lining up with TRBD1. The ends lost 10 bases at V and 4 bases at J; junction bases unmatched: 11. This CDR3 contains 14 residues. Germline V gene data show CDR1 as MDHEN and CDR2 as SYDVKM.

The chain recombines TRBV6-1 with TRBJ2-7, with 8 bases lining up with TRBD1. CDR3 length equals 13 residues. J was trimmed by 7 bases and V by 6 bases; bases with no gene match: 8. The V gene's germline CDR1 is MNHNS and CDR2 SASEGT. The CDR3 sequence: CASRSQGVREQYF. The CDR3 DNA follows: TGTGCCAGCAGATCACAGGGGGTAAGGGAGCAGTACTTC.

The V gene is TRBV5-1, the J gene TRBJ2-2; 7 bases are shared with TRBD1. The CDR3 is 18 residues long. Germline V CDR1 and CDR2: SGHRS, YFSETQ. V lost 3 bases to trimming and J lost 4 bases; unmatched junction nucleotides: 15. The CDR3 bases are TGCGCCAGCAGCTCGCCCAGAGGACAGGTTCGTCCCACCGGGGAGCTGTTTTTT. Translation gives CASSSPRGQVRPTGELFF.

V gene TRBV7-9 combines with J gene TRBJ1-3, with D perhaps matching TRBD1 (6 bases). Germline V gene sequence: CDR1 SEHNR, CDR2 FQNEAQ (reference sequence). The CDR3 runs to 16 residues. V was shortened by 6 bases and J by 4 bases, with 19 bases between the two germline ends. The CDR3, as DNA: TGTGCCAGCAGTCCGCGGGGGGCGCTGGGAGGAAACACCATATATTTT. It specifies CASSPRGALGGNTIYF.